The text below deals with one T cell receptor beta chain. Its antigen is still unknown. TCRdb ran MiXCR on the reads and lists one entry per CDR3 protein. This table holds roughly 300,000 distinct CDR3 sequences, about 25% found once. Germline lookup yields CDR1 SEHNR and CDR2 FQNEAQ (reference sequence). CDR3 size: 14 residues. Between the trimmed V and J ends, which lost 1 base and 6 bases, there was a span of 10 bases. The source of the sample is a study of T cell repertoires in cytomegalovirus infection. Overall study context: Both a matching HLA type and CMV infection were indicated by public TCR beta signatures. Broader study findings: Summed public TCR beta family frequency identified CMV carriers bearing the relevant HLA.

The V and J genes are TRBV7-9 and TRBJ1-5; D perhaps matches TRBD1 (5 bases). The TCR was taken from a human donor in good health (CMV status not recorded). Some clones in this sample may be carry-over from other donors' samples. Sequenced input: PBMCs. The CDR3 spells CASSLDYRTQPQHF. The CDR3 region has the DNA TGTGCCAGCAGCTTAGATTACAGGACTCAGCCCCAGCATTTT.